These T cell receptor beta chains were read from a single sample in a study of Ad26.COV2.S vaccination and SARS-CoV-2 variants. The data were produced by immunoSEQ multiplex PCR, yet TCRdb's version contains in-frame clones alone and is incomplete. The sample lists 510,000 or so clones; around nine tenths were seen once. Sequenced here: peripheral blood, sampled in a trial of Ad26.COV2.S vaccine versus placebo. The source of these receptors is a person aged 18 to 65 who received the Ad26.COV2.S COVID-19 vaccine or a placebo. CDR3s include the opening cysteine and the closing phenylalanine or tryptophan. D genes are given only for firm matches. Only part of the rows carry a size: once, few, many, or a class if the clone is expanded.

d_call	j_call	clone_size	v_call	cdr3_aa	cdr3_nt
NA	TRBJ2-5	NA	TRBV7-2	CASSLGNQETQYF	TGTGCCAGCAGCTTGGGTAACCAAGAGACCCAGTACTTC
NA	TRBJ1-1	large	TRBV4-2	CASSPTGGRDEAFF	TGTGCCAGCAGCCCCACCGGGGGCCGGGATGAAGCTTTCTTT
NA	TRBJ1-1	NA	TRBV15	CATSRDSRGNTEAFF	TGTGCCACCAGCAGAGATTCCAGAGGGAACACTGAAGCTTTCTTT
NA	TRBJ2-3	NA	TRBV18	CASSPRGSSTDTQYF	TGTGCCAGCTCACCTCGCGGTTCTAGCACAGATACGCAGTATTTT
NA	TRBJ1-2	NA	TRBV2	CASSKQFSNYGYTF	TGTGCCAGCAGTAAACAGTTTTCTAACTATGGCTACACCTTC
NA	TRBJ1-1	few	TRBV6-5	CASRIRGGGTEAFF	TGTGCCAGCAGAATCAGGGGTGGAGGGACTGAAGCTTTCTTT
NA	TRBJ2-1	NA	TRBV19	CASSLRLGGARRGEQFF	TGTGCCAGTAGCCTCCGCCTGGGGGGGGCTCGCAGGGGGGAGCAGTTCTTC
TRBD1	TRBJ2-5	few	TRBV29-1	CSVRDRGTETQYF	TGCAGCGTTCGGGACAGGGGAACAGAGACCCAGTACTTC
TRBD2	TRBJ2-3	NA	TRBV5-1	CASSLDGARRETDTQYF	TGCGCCAGCAGCTTGGATGGGGCAAGGCGGGAGACAGATACGCAGTATTTT
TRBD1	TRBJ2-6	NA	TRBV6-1	CASSGAGTGAGANVLTF	TGTGCCAGCAGTGGGGCCGGGACAGGGGCTGGGGCCAACGTCCTGACTTTC
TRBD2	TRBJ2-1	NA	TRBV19	CASSISSGRPQGMYEQFF	TGTGCCAGTAGTATAAGTAGCGGGAGGCCCCAAGGCATGTACGAGCAGTTCTTC
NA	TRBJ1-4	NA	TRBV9	CASSARGDPNEKLFF	TGTGCCAGCAGCGCGAGGGGTGACCCCAATGAAAAACTGTTTTTT
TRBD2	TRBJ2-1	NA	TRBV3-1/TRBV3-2	CASSPGLAGRRSYNEQFF	TGTGCCAGCAGTCCGGGACTAGCGGGGCGGAGGTCCTACAATGAGCAGTTCTTC
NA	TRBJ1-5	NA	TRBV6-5	CASKQSDNPGPQHF	TGTGCCAGCAAACAATCGGACAACCCGGGGCCCCAGCATTTT
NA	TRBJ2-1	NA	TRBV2	CASSDFVQQFF	TGTGCCAGCAGTGACTTTGTACAGCAGTTCTTC
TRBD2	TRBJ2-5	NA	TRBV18	CASSPIAGETQYF	TGTGCCAGCTCACCAATAGCGGGAGAGACCCAGTACTTC
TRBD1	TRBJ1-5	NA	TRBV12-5	CASGRDRGPQHF	TGTGCTAGTGGCCGCGACAGGGGGCCCCAGCATTTT
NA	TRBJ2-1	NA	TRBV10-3	CAISESAIDEQFF	TGTGCCATCAGTGAGTCGGCCATCGATGAGCAGTTCTTC
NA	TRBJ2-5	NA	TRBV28	CASSLAAQETQYF	TGTGCCAGCAGTTTAGCGGCCCAAGAGACCCAGTACTTC
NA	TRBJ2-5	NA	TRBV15	CATSRAPDPAGAGMGTQYF	TGTGCCACCAGCAGAGCCCCCGATCCGGCGGGGGCGGGCATGGGGACCCAGTACTTC
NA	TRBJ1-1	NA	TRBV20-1	CSASRPYPQEAFF	TGCAGTGCTAGTAGGCCTTACCCCCAAGAGGCTTTCTTT
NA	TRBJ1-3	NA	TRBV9	CASSGHRGNTIYF	TGTGCCAGCAGCGGTCACAGAGGAAACACCATATATTTT
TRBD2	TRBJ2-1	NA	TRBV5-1	CASSLASSGGYNEQFF	TGCGCCAGCAGCTTGGCATCTAGCGGGGGATACAATGAGCAGTTCTTC
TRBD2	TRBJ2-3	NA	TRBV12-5	CASGSSGRGDTQYF	TGTGCTAGTGGTTCTAGCGGGAGAGGAGATACGCAGTATTTT
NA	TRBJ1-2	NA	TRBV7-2	CASSLSQKTSSGYTF	TGTGCCAGCAGCTTATCCCAGAAAACTTCAAGCGGCTACACCTTC
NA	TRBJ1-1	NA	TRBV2	CASSDPRTEAFF	TGTGCCAGCAGTGACCCACGCACTGAAGCTTTCTTT
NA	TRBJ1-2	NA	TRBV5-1	CASSLAASLAYGYTF	TGCGCCAGCAGCTTGGCGGCTTCTTTGGCCTATGGCTACACCTTC
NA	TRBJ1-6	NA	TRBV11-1	CASSPRQVGYNSPLHF	TGTGCCAGCAGCCCTCGACAGGTCGGCTATAATTCACCCCTCCACTTT
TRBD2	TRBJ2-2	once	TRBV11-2	CASSLSFFAGGRTGELFF	TGTGCCAGCAGCTTATCGTTCTTTGCGGGAGGGCGAACCGGGGAGCTGTTTTTT
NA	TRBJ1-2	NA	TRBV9	CASSPLFKGLDYGYTF	TGTGCCAGCAGCCCCCTGTTTAAGGGGCTGGACTATGGCTACACCTTC
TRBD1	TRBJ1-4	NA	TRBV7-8	CASRLSRSGQLNEKLFF	TGTGCCAGCAGACTTTCACGTTCGGGACAGCTGAATGAAAAACTGTTTTTT
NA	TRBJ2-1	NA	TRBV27	CASSFTTYNEQFF	TGTGCCAGCAGTTTCACGACCTACAATGAGCAGTTCTTC
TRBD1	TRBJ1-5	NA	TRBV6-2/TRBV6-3	CASSNPGQGVVSNQPQHF	TGTGCCAGCAGTAACCCGGGACAGGGGGTCGTTAGCAATCAGCCCCAGCATTTT
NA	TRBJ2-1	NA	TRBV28	CASSPRGPSSYNEQFF	TGTGCCAGCAGTCCTAGGGGTCCGAGCTCCTACAATGAGCAGTTCTTC
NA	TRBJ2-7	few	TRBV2	CASSDYLSSYEQYF	TGTGCCAGCAGTGACTACCTGAGCTCCTACGAGCAGTACTTC
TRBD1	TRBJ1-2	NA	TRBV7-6	CASSLDPGQGARGYTF	TGTGCCAGCAGCTTAGATCCGGGACAGGGGGCTAGAGGCTACACCTTC
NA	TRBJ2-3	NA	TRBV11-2	CASRRDERSTDTQYF	TGTGCCAGCAGGCGGGACGAACGTAGCACAGATACGCAGTATTTT
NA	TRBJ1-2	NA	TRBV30	CAWRIGVPRGYTF	TGTGCCTGGAGGATAGGGGTCCCCCGGGGCTACACCTTC
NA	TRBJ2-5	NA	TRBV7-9	CASSLLIEEETQYF	TGTGCCAGCAGCTTACTCATCGAGGAAGAGACCCAGTACTTC
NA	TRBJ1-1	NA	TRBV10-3	CAISEAGMNTEAFF	TGTGCCATCAGTGAAGCAGGAATGAACACTGAAGCTTTCTTT
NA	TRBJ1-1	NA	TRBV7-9	CASSLGTLNTEAFF	TGTGCCAGCAGCTTAGGGACATTGAACACTGAAGCTTTCTTT
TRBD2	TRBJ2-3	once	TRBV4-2	CASSLSGLAGSTDTQYF	TGTGCCAGCAGCCTCTCGGGACTAGCGGGGAGCACAGATACGCAGTATTTT
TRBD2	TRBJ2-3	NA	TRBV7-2	CASSLDHGRTDTQYF	TGTGCCAGCAGCTTAGATCACGGGAGGACAGATACGCAGTATTTT
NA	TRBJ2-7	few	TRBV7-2	CASSHQGGDYEQYF	TGTGCCAGCAGCCACCAGGGGGGAGACTACGAGCAGTACTTC
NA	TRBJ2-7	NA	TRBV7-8	CASSLFDSLGFAYEQYF	TGTGCCAGCAGCTTATTCGACTCATTGGGTTTTGCCTACGAGCAGTACTTC